This T cell receptor beta chain came from a study of T cell repertoires in cytomegalovirus infection. Study at large: Matching HLA type, along with CMV infection, was indicated by public TCR beta signatures. Study results and limitations: HLA-C-restricted CMV-specific TCR beta clonotypes prevailed in the ex vivo response. There were carriers of CMV plus the relevant HLA, and cumulative public TCR beta family frequency identified them.

This clonotype was found a few times. Its antigen is not identified. The CDR3 has 16 amino acids. The germline V gene encodes CDR1 MNHNY and CDR2 SVGAGI (reference sequence). The J segment lost 3 bases and the V segment lost 1 base, leaving 9 bases of the junction unmatched. TCRdb called the reads again in MiXCR, with one record for every CDR3 protein. This table has a few hundred thousand distinct CDR3 sequences, 26% appearing once. The sequence came from a human donor in good health (CMV status not recorded). Some clones in this sample may be carry-over from other donors' samples. Specimen: PBMCs. The V and J genes are TRBV6-6 and TRBJ2-7, with TRBD2 identical over 7 bases. The chain's CDR3 is CASSYFPAGPLYEQYF. The DNA of the CDR3 is TGTGCCAGCAGTTACTTCCCAGCGGGGCCACTCTACGAGCAGTACTTC.